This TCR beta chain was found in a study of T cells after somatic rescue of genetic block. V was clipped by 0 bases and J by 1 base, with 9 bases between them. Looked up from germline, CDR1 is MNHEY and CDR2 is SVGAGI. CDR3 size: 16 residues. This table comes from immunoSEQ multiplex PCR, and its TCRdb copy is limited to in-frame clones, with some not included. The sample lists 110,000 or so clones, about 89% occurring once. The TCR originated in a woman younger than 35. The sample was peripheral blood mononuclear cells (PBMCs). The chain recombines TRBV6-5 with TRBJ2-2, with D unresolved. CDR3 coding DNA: TGTGCCAGCAGTTACTCGAAGAGACGGAACACCGGGGAGCTGTTTTTT. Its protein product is CASSYSKRRNTGELFF.